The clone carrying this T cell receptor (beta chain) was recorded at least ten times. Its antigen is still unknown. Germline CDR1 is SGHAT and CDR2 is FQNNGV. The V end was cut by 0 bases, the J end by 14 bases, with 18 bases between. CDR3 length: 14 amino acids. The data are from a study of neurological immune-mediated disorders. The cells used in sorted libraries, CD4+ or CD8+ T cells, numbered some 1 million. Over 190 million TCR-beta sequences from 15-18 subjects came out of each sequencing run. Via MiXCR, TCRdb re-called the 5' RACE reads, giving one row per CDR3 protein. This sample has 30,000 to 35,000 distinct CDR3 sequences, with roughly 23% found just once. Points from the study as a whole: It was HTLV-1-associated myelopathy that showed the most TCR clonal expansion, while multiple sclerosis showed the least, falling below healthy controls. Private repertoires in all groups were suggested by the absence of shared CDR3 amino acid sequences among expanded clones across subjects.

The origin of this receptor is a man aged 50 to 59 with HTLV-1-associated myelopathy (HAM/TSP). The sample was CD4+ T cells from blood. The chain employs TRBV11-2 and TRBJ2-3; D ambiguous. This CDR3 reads CASSLDRSVMSAYF. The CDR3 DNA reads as TGTGCCAGCAGCTTAGATCGGTCCGTGATGAGTGCGTATTTT. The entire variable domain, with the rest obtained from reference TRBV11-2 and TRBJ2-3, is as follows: EAGVAQSPRYKIIEKRQSVAFWCNPISGHATLYWYQQILGQGPKLLIQFQNNGVVDDSQLPKDRFSAERLKGVDSTLKIQPAKLEDSAVYLCASSLDRSVMSAYFGPGTRLTVL.